The text below deals with one TCR beta chain. Its antigen is still unknown. Base quality data are lacking; no much larger clone is found one base away. This sample is part of a study of PD-L1 blockade in urothelial cancer (dated by TCRdb to 2015 to 2018). Some background on the complete study: All patients started therapy at some point between 2014 and 2016 and received atezolizumab 1,200 mg intravenously every 3 weeks. Twenty-five of 29 patients were males with bladder-origin urothelial cancer, and about 60% of the 29 reported a prior smoking history. An ECOG performance status of 0 or 1 was recorded for the patients, and 0 to 3 prior chemotherapy regimens had been received by the patients. Blood samples were analyzed 3 weeks after the start of treatment (second dose) and 6 weeks after the start of treatment. Blood samples gave a median of about 130,000 T cells and roughly 83,000 unique TCRs, with a median clonality of around 0.074. The study was an exploratory multi-omic analysis of somatic, immune and clinical correlates of response to PD-L1 blockade with atezolizumab in urothelial cancer. TCR sequencing covered pretreatment tumor samples and matched, serially collected peripheral blood taken before and after atezolizumab treatment. Durable clinical benefit was defined as a progression-free survival longer than 6 months, and TCR features were additionally tested against progression-free survival and overall survival. In the same patients, pretreatment tumors underwent whole exome sequencing and RNA sequencing in addition to TCR sequencing. About 10 patients reached durable clinical benefit, while roughly 22 patients did not. Under 30 patients had pretreatment blood TCR-seq, about 25 had at least one posttreatment blood collection, and about 25 had tumor TCR-seq.

Overall study results and their limits: Among patients with durable benefit, tumor-associated TCR clones showed greater expansion in peripheral blood 3 weeks after treatment started (n ≈ 23, p = 0.022). Because of the small sample size (n ≈ 29) and the many exploratory analyses performed, the results are intended to be regarded as hypothesis-generating. A pretreatment peripheral blood TCR clonality below the median was linked to improved progression-free and overall survival.

The cohort comprised around 31 patients with locally advanced or metastatic urothelial carcinoma treated at Memorial Sloan Kettering on a trial protocol. Peripheral blood mononuclear cells were collected pretreatment and during treatment, with between 1 and 8 total time points obtained per patient. The Qiagen DNeasy Blood extraction kit was used to purify genomic DNA from total PBMCs and tumor samples. PBMCs were collected pretreatment and during treatment, and were isolated and stored as previously described. The germline V gene (reference sequence) sets CDR1 to SEHNR and CDR2 to FQNEAQ. V ends up 5 bases short and J 0 bases short, with an unmatched junction base count of 13. CDR3 length: 19 amino acids, cysteine to phenylalanine. The kept DNA is CDR3 alone, 57 bases in frame from the first base. Synthetic TCR analog templates were spiked into each PCR so that absolute template abundance could be estimated from read counts. The immunoSEQ assay was used to amplify TCRbeta CDR3 regions from genomic DNA with bias-controlled V and J gene primers. Sequencing of rearranged TCRbeta segments was performed at approximately 20X coverage. Processing in the source paper ran as follows. Sequencing errors were corrected by clustering, and CDR3s were annotated against IMGT so that V, D and J genes could be assigned. Downstream analyses used only productive TCRbeta rearrangements, leaving out any out-of-frame or stop-codon sequences. To compute clonality, Shannon entropy was normalized by the log of the number of unique productive sequences and then subtracted from one. Fisher's exact test with Benjamini-Hochberg correction, using a cutoff of adjusted p below 0.01, was how clones that differed between time points or between blood and tumor were identified. Here the immuneACCESS table is served through TCRdb, limited to in-frame sequences with V and J called. Missing clones are a known gap in these copies; in checked studies unresolved V genes cover under half, and the rest lacks a known reason. The V and J calls and clone size come from that table; D and trimming were worked out from the DNA. This sample holds about 45,000 clones; around 88% were observed only once. The leading ten clones occupy around 3.9% of the sample.

The source material was PBMCs, sampled around atezolizumab (anti-PD-L1) treatment. The receptor comes from a man older than 75 with urothelial cancer. In this chain, TRBV7-9 is recombined with TRBJ2-6, and 7 junctional nucleotides match TRBD1. The DNA reads as follows: TGTGCCAGCAGCCCAATACAGGGGCTTAGCCTCTCTGGGGCCAACGTCCTGACTTTC. This yields the protein CASSPIQGLSLSGANVLTF.